This record covers a single T cell receptor (beta chain). Its target is unknown. Hyperthyroidism of Graves' type that showed no ophthalmopathy progression within 18 months was stable. Hyperthyroidism, newly diagnosed and lasting under 2 months, affected patients aged 18 to 65. Patients having uncontrolled infection, another autoimmune disease, pregnancy or lactation were not included. This sample was included in a study of T cells in Graves' hyperthyroidism and ophthalmopathy. Whole-study findings and limits: From stable hyperthyroidism, ophthalmopathy was separated by a 13 V-J model.

TCR beta CDR3 region amplification was performed from RNA transcripts. Using the HTBI primer set, a first-round RT-PCR was run on the TCR CDR3. TCRdb fed the multiplex PCR reads into MiXCR, producing one record per CDR3 protein. The sample holds roughly 740,000 distinct CDR3 sequences, 16% seen once. The CDR3 has 18 amino acids. The germline V gene has CDR1 LGHDT and CDR2 YNNKEL (reference sequence). Trimming took off 0 bases at V and 0 bases at J, with 15 bases between the two ends. The sample taken for sequencing was blood. The source of this sequence is a man aged 18 to 29 with Graves' hyperthyroidism. The chain links TRBV3-1 to TRBJ2-4, with no clear D. The CDR3 DNA follows: TGTGCCAGCAGCCAAGATAGTACAGCGCTTTTAGCCAAAAACATTCAGTACTTC. Translation gives CASSQDSTALLAKNIQYF.